This T cell receptor (beta chain) was sequenced in a study of blood T cell repertoires in COVID-19. In the study overall: Both acute and convalescent COVID-19 samples were obtained from the United States, Italy and Spain. From T cells, B-cell-depleted T cells, or PBMCs came the material, which was cDNA or gDNA.

Under the authors' procedure: Quantification of nucleated cells was approximated via reference gene primer amplification. Produced via immunoSEQ multiplex PCR; TCRdb's table is partial and in-frame only. Clone size and the V and J calls come from that table; the DNA yielded D and trimming. This table has about 250,000 clones, 80% to 85% appearing once. CDR3 length: 16 amino acids. Losses at the gene ends were 3 bases for V and 2 bases for J; bases not matched to a gene: 10. CDR1 is SGDLS and CDR2 is YYNGEE in the germline V gene. Sample: peripheral blood. The sequence was collected from a man between 50 and 59 years old with active or convalescent COVID-19. The chain links TRBV9 to TRBJ2-7; 8 nucleotides align to TRBD2. The CDR3 coding sequence is TGTGCCAGCAGCGGTAGTCGCGGGGGGCCCCCCTACGAGCAGTACTTC. Translation gives CASSGSRGGPPYEQYF.